The following is a TCR beta chain sequence with its context. The CDR3 extends over 13 amino acids. V trimming: 8 bases; J trimming: 6 bases; junction bases outside the gene matches: 6. The germline V gene has CDR1 SNHLY and CDR2 FYNNEI. The sample comes from a study of blood T cell repertoires in COVID-19. On the study more broadly: Whether acute or convalescent, the COVID-19 samples came from the United States, Italy and Spain. From T cells, B-cell-depleted T cells, or PBMCs came the material, which was cDNA or gDNA.

Original methodology: Nucleated cell number was recorded as an estimate derived from reference gene primer amplification. Libraries were prepared by immunoSEQ multiplex PCR; TCRdb keeps only in-frame clonotypes and omits some of them. That table is the source of V, J and clone size, and D and trimming were worked out from the DNA. The profile shows 180,000 or so clones, roughly nine tenths of them singletons. The V gene is TRBV2, the J gene TRBJ1-5, with 8 nucleotides matching TRBD1. The source of this sequence is a woman of 80 years or more in a cohort sampled during active or convalescent COVID-19. The specimen was peripheral blood. CDR3 loop: CASLRGRGQPQHF. CDR3 nucleotide sequence: TGTGCCAGCCTCAGGGGGCGAGGTCAGCCCCAGCATTTT.